Listed below are T cell receptor beta chains from one sample, sequenced in a study of T cell repertoires in cytomegalovirus infection. MiXCR, applied by TCRdb to the reads, yields one record per CDR3 protein. The sample lists more than 400,000 distinct CDR3 sequences, around 27% occurring once. Material for sequencing was PBMCs. Every receptor here comes from a human donor in good health (CMV status not recorded). Some clones in this sample may be carry-over from other donors' samples. CDR3s include the opening cysteine and the closing phenylalanine or tryptophan. Fields, in order: J gene, V gene, D gene, clone size, CDR3 protein, CDR3 DNA. The D gene is left open where the match is weak. Size tells how often a clone was seen (once, few, many) or the class of an expanded clone, and some rows leave it out.

TRBJ2-5	TRBV11-3	.	.	CASSFGRRTQETQYF	TGTGCCAGCAGCTTCGGGAGAAGGACCCAAGAGACCCAGTACTTC
TRBJ2-7	TRBV7-9	.	few	CASSLGVFGEEKQYF	TGTGCCAGCAGCTTAGGGGTCTTTGGGGAGGAAAAGCAGTACTTC
TRBJ2-5	TRBV10-3	TRBD2	.	CAISSGLAGETQYF	TGTGCCATCAGTTCCGGACTAGCGGGGGAGACCCAGTACTTC
TRBJ2-1	TRBV6-1	.	.	CASRYPGAVSYNEQFF	TGTGCCAGCAGATACCCAGGGGCCGTCTCCTACAATGAGCAGTTCTTC
TRBJ1-1	TRBV11-3	.	few	CASSFRVQPNTEAFF	TGTGCCAGCAGCTTCCGGGTCCAACCGAACACTGAAGCTTTCTTT
TRBJ2-3	TRBV7-3	.	.	CASSYRTWNTQYF	TGTGCCAGCAGCTATAGGACCTGGAATACGCAGTATTTT
TRBJ1-1	TRBV11-2	.	.	CASSERQNSNTEAFF	TGTGCCAGCAGCGAACGTCAGAACTCGAACACTGAAGCTTTCTTT
TRBJ1-1	TRBV12-3/TRBV12-4	.	once	CASSRDILNTEAFF	TGTGCCAGCAGCCGTGACATACTGAACACTGAAGCTTTCTTT
TRBJ1-5	TRBV28	.	few	CAIMKSWNQPQHF	TGTGCCATCATGAAGTCGTGGAATCAGCCCCAGCATTTT
TRBJ1-5	TRBV7-2	.	many	CASAPPGTNSNQPQHF	TGTGCCAGCGCCCCCCCCGGGACAAATAGCAATCAGCCCCAGCATTTT
TRBJ1-1	TRBV7-9	.	many	CASLGQSNTEAFF	TGTGCCAGCCTGGGGCAGTCGAACACTGAAGCTTTCTTT
TRBJ2-2	TRBV7-2	.	few	CASSLVWGTGELFF	TGTGCCAGCAGCTTGGTTTGGGGCACCGGGGAGCTGTTTTTT